The 30 T cell receptor beta chains reported below all come from one sample, sequenced in a study of cytomegalovirus exposure and HLA in healthy donors (dated by TCRdb to 2015 to 2018). The library was built by means of the immunoSEQ multiplex PCR assay. For the multiplex PCR, a mixture combining 60 forward primers for TCR Vbeta segments and 13 reverse primers for TCR Jbeta segments was used. TCRdb mirrors the immuneACCESS table, restricted to in-frame sequences. Some clones are absent from its copies; in checked studies, under half trace to an unresolved V gene, and the reason for the others is unknown. For this sample there are roughly 190,000 clones; about three quarters appear just once. The ten largest clones capture roughly 0.99% of the sample. Sequencing was done on a sample of PBMCs. These receptors were obtained from a middle-aged woman in good health and CMV-seronegative.

J is TRBJ1-1 and V is TRBV9; TRBD1 is a possible D gene (5 bases). Germline CDR1 is SGDLS and CDR2 is YYNGEE. V was clipped by 1 base and J by 1 base, with 11 bases between them. CDR3 size: 15 residues. The CDR3 region is CASSVLPTGNTEAFF. CDR3 in DNA: TGTGCCAGCAGCGTACTACCTACAGGGAACACTGAAGCTTTCTTT.

The V call is TRBV4-3, the J call TRBJ2-3; D uncertain. Per germline, CDR1 LGHNA and CDR2 YSLEER. There are 16 residues in the CDR3. The V gene lost 1 base and the J gene lost 2 bases, with 13 bases spanning the gap. CDR3 region: CASSQAPAPATDTQYF. The CDR3 DNA reads as TGCGCCAGCAGCCAAGCTCCAGCGCCCGCCACAGATACGCAGTATTTT.

J is TRBJ1-2 and V is TRBV6-5; D is perhaps TRBD1 (6 bases). The CDR3 extends over 14 amino acids. V lost 6 bases, J lost 1 base, and 12 bases lay in between. Germline lookup yields CDR1 MNHEY and CDR2 SVGAGI. For the CDR3, the DNA is TGTGCCAGCAGGTCCGGGACACATAACTATGGCTACACCTTC. Translation gives CASRSGTHNYGYTF.

The chain combines TRBV30 with TRBJ1-1; D gene uncertain. Germline CDR1 reads GTSNPN; CDR2 reads SVGIG (reference sequence). The CDR3 consists of 13 residues. CDR3 DNA: TGTGCTTATTCACCGGTGGTGAACACTGAAGCTTTCTTT. It translates to CAYSPVVNTEAFF.

V usage is TRBV27 and J usage is TRBJ1-3; tentatively, D is TRBD1 (5 bases). The V gene lost 0 bases and the J gene lost 0 bases, with 9 bases spanning the gap. In germline, CDR1 is MNHEY, CDR2 SMNVEV (reference sequence). The CDR3 totals 16 residues. The chain's CDR3 is CASSLSGAYSGNTIYF. CDR3 DNA: TGTGCCAGCAGTTTATCAGGGGCGTACTCTGGAAACACCATATATTTT.

The sample holds a few counts of this clone. The gene calls are TRBV29-1 and TRBJ1-1; possible D gene TRBD1, 5 bases. Germline lookup yields CDR1 SQVTM and CDR2 ANQGSEA. This CDR3 contains 14 residues. V lost 5 bases to trimming and J lost 0 bases, with 13 bases between them. The CDR3 sequence is CSVRRGGMNTEAFF. The CDR3, as DNA: TGCAGCGTTAGGCGGGGGGGAATGAACACTGAAGCTTTCTTT.

This clone has only one observation. The chain recombines TRBV6-5 with TRBJ2-1; TRBD2 matches 7 bases. V was pared by 6 bases and J by 3 bases, with 5 bases of the junction left unmatched. The CDR3 runs 14 residues. In germline, CDR1 is MNHEY, CDR2 SVGAGI. CDR3 nucleotides: TGTGCCAGCAGCTTAAGCGGGGTCTACAATGAGCAGTTCTTC. Translating gives CASSLSGVYNEQFF.

This sequence joins TRBV7-2 and TRBJ2-3; 9 bases map to TRBD2. Germline CDR1 is SGHTA and CDR2 is FQGNSA. This CDR3 is 18 amino acids long. The V and J ends lost 1 base and 5 bases, in that order; junction bases with no gene match: 13. The CDR3 protein is CASSLVGSSSGRLDTQYF. The CDR3 DNA follows: TGTGCCAGCAGCTTAGTAGGCTCGAGTAGCGGGAGATTAGATACGCAGTATTTT.

This clone was recorded only once. This chain connects TRBV7-9 to TRBJ1-1; 11 positions agree with TRBD1. This CDR3 contains 15 residues. Germline-derived CDR1 and CDR2 are SEHNR and FQNEAQ (reference sequence). The V segment lost 4 bases and the J segment 7 bases; nucleotides outside the gene matches: 8. DNA for the CDR3: TGTGCCAGCAGCTCCTTAGGGACAGGGGGGATTGAAGCTTTCTTT. Translated, it gives CASSSLGTGGIEAFF.

The CDR3 spells CATSGSYRNEQFF. The CDR3 DNA reads TGTGCCACCAGCGGTAGTTACAGGAATGAGCAGTTCTTC. The rearrangement links TRBV15 to TRBJ2-1, with a weak D call TRBD1 (5 bases). The V end was cut by 5 bases, the J end by 7 bases, with 12 bases between. Germline CDR1 is LNHNV and CDR2 is YYDKDF (reference sequence). The CDR3 is 13 amino acids.

The chain couples TRBV7-9 to TRBJ1-5, with 8 bases identical to TRBD1. This CDR3 has 15 residues. The V and J ends lost 5 bases and 6 bases, in that order; junction bases with no gene match: 9. Germline values: CDR1 SEHNR, CDR2 FQNEAQ (reference sequence). The CDR3 coding sequence is TGTGCCAGCAGCCGAGGACAGGGAGAGACTCAGCCCCAGCATTTT. This encodes CASSRGQGETQPQHF.

The rearrangement joins TRBV2 to TRBJ1-2, with D possibly matching TRBD1 (6 bases). Germline CDR1 SNHLY, CDR2 FYNNEI. The length of the CDR3 is 13 residues. V was cut by 5 bases and J by 5 bases, with 12 bases left in between. This CDR3 reads CASSPPDRYGYTF. CDR3 bases: TGTGCCAGCAGTCCTCCGGACAGATATGGCTACACCTTC.

The rearrangement uses TRBV9 and TRBJ1-2; TRBD1 is a possible D gene (6 bases). V lost 5 bases and J 4 bases, leaving 21 bases between the germline ends. The germline CDR1 and CDR2 sequences are SGDLS and YYNGEE. There are 16 residues in the CDR3. Here the CDR3 reads CASRRSTGQTPYGYTF. CDR3 DNA: TGTGCCAGCAGACGTAGTACCGGACAGACCCCCTATGGCTACACCTTC.

This chain uses TRBV6-4 with TRBJ2-1; 7 nucleotides line up with TRBD2. In germline, CDR1 is MRHNA, CDR2 SNTAGT. Losses at the gene ends were 6 bases for V and 2 bases for J; bases not matched to a gene: 7. The CDR3 length is 15 residues. CDR3 sequence (DNA): TGTGCCAGCAGCCCGGGGAGGGACCCCTACAATGAGCAGTTCTTC. It yields the protein CASSPGRDPYNEQFF.

V gene TRBV11-2 combines with J gene TRBJ2-3; D is uncertain. Per the germline V gene, CDR1 is SGHAT and CDR2 is FQNNGV. This CDR3 has 12 amino acids. Between the trimmed V and J ends, which lost 5 bases and 6 bases, there was a span of 9 bases. In nucleotides, the CDR3 is TGTGCCAGCAGCCGATACGGGGATACGCAGTATTTT. Translating it yields CASSRYGDTQYF.

As concerns this clone: The germline gene is not matched at one end of the junction; a read error may be the cause. This CDR3 is also generated by other DNA sequences in the sample. The V and J genes are TRBV9 and TRBJ1-1, with a weak D call TRBD1 (5 bases). The V gene's germline CDR1 is SGDLS and CDR2 YYNGEE. CDR3 length equals 15 residues. The CDR3 here is CASSPGGGFNTEAFF. The CDR3 DNA reads TGCGCCAGCAGCCCGGGGGGGGGATTCAACACTGAAGCTTTCTTT.

This chain uses TRBV15 with TRBJ2-7; 7 bases are shared with TRBD2. The CDR3 covers 14 residues. Per the germline V gene, CDR1 is LNHNV and CDR2 is YYDKDF (reference sequence). V gave up 5 bases and J gave up 0 bases; unmatched junction bases: 4. The CDR3 reads CATSGAGLSYEQYF. CDR3 DNA: TGTGCCACCAGCGGAGCGGGACTCTCCTACGAGCAGTACTTC. Full variable domain (outside the CDR3, taken from reference TRBV15 and TRBJ2-7): DAMVIQNPRYQVTQFGKPVTLSCSQTLNHNVMYWYQQKSSQAPKLLFHYYDKDFNNEADTPDNFQSRRPNTSFCFLDIRSPGLGDTAMYLCATSGAGLSYEQYFGPGTRLTVT.

The rearrangement joins TRBV4-2 to TRBJ2-6, with D perhaps TRBD2 (6 bases). The germline gives CDR1 LGHNA, CDR2 YNFKEQ. CDR3 size: 17 residues. V dropped 0 bases and J dropped 3 bases, with 12 bases sitting between them. The CDR3 sequence is CASSQEVGGHGANVLTF. The CDR3 bases are TGTGCCAGCAGCCAAGAGGTTGGAGGGCATGGGGCCAACGTCCTGACTTTC.

The chain has TRBV6-6 and TRBJ2-5, with D perhaps matching TRBD1 (7 bases). Germline V gene sequence: CDR1 MNHNY, CDR2 SVGAGI (reference sequence). The CDR3 totals 13 residues. V lost 5 bases and J lost 4, with 11 bases in between. As DNA, the CDR3 is TGTGCCAGCAGTCGGGGGACAGCAGAGACCCAGTACTTC. Protein product: CASSRGTAETQYF.

This chain connects TRBV29-1 to TRBJ2-2; 7 nucleotides agree with TRBD1. The CDR3 spans 12 residues. V shed 8 bases, J shed 5 bases, and the junction held 5 bases outside the gene matches. Germline V gene sequence: CDR1 SQVTM, CDR2 ANQGSEA. The CDR3: CSYPTGTGELFF. The CDR3 DNA is TGCAGCTACCCGACAGGGACCGGGGAGCTGTTTTTT.

The V and J genes are TRBV2 and TRBJ2-1; TRBD2 matches at 13 bases. The CDR3 is 15 amino acids. With 6 bases clipped from V and 7 bases from J, the junction kept 6 bases outside the gene matches. In germline, CDR1 is SNHLY, CDR2 FYNNEI. The CDR3 sequence: CASSDEGLAGNEQFF. CDR3 nucleotide sequence: TGTGCCAGCAGCGACGAGGGACTAGCGGGGAATGAGCAGTTCTTC.

This chain connects TRBV6-4 to TRBJ2-2; TRBD1 agrees at 8 bases. The V and J ends lost 6 bases and 6 bases, in that order; junction bases with no gene match: 6. This CDR3 is 14 amino acids long. Germline V gene data show CDR1 as MRHNA and CDR2 as SNTAGT. CDR3 sequence reads: CASRTTGVSGELFF. In DNA, the CDR3 is TGTGCCAGCAGGACGACAGGGGTTTCCGGGGAGCTGTTTTTT.

This chain joins TRBV6-1 and TRBJ1-2, with D perhaps matching TRBD1 (5 bases). Trimming took off 9 bases at V and 4 bases at J, with 15 bases between the two ends. The CDR3 extends over 13 amino acids. Germline CDR1 reads MNHNS; CDR2 reads SASEGT. This CDR3 is CASWEQAGYGYTF. The CDR3 DNA is TGTGCCAGTTGGGAACAGGCAGGCTATGGCTACACCTTC.

Here the CDR3 reads CASSEPPRNPPGVGYGYTF. CDR3 coding DNA: TGTGCCAGCAGTGAACCCCCCCGCAACCCCCCCGGGGTGGGCTATGGCTACACCTTC. The V and J genes are TRBV2 and TRBJ1-2; D remains ambiguous. CDR1 SNHLY and CDR2 FYNNEI come from the germline V gene. This CDR3 is built from 19 residues. V was cut by 2 bases and J by 4 bases, with 26 bases left in between.

The chain employs TRBV21-1 and TRBJ2-7; the table calls TRBD2, which could not be checked here. TRBV21-1 is a pseudogene. This CDR3 has 16 amino acids. CDR3 coding DNA: TGTGCCAGCAGCAAAGGGGGGACTAGCGGGAGTCACGAGCAGTACTTC. Protein: CASSKGGTSGSHEQYF.

The gene calls are TRBV11-3 and TRBJ2-1; 14 positions match TRBD2. The CDR3 spans 16 residues. Germline-derived CDR1 and CDR2 are SGHNT and YENEEA. After removal of 5 bases from V and 9 bases from J, the junction contained 9 bases not matched to a gene. Written as DNA, the CDR3 is TGTGCCAGCAGCCCCGTACTGGGACTAGCGGGGGTTGAGCAGTTCTTC. It is translated as CASSPVLGLAGVEQFF. The full variable domain, with the rest looked up from reference TRBV11-3 and TRBJ2-1, is EAGVVQSPRYKIIEKKQPVAFWCNPISGHNTLYWYLQNLGQGPELLIRYENEEAVDDSQLPKDRFSAERLKGVDSTLKIQPAELGDSAVYLCASSPVLGLAGVEQFFGPGTRLTVL.

This rearrangement joins TRBV7-2 to TRBJ2-7, with D perhaps matching TRBD2 (5 bases). The length of the CDR3 is 15 residues. V was trimmed by 10 bases and J by 2 bases, leaving 21 bases between them. The germline CDR1 and CDR2 sequences are SGHTA and FQGNSA. The CDR3: CATAGGEWKAYEQYF. The CDR3 DNA sequence: TGTGCCACCGCCGGTGGGGAGTGGAAAGCCTACGAGCAGTACTTC.

J is TRBJ2-1 and V is TRBV7-9; a possible D gene is TRBD1 (5 bases). This CDR3 has 12 amino acids. Trimming shortened V by 3 bases and J by 6 bases, and 6 bases separated the two germline ends. The germline V gene has CDR1 SEHNR and CDR2 FQNEAQ (reference sequence). The CDR3 sequence: CASSFDSNEQFF. The CDR3, as DNA: TGTGCCAGCAGCTTCGACAGCAATGAGCAGTTCTTC.

This clone has just a few counts. For the CDR3, the DNA is TGTGCCATCAGTGAGACCCCCGGGACAGGGCGGGACGAGCAGTACTTC. This encodes CAISETPGTGRDEQYF. V gene TRBV10-3 combines with J gene TRBJ2-7; TRBD1 aligns across 9 bases. This CDR3 is 16 amino acids long. In germline, CDR1 is ENHRY, CDR2 SYGVKD. V lost 2 bases and J lost 5; bases outside the gene matches: 10.

This clone was counted a single time. V and J are TRBV5-6 and TRBJ2-2; D gene uncertain. Trimming took off 2 bases at V and 6 bases at J, with 11 bases between the two ends. Germline CDR1 SGHDT, CDR2 YYEEEE. The CDR3 is 14 amino acids. This CDR3 reads CASSLAGFPGELFF. Here the CDR3 DNA reads TGTGCCAGCAGCTTAGCCGGGTTTCCCGGGGAGCTGTTTTTT.